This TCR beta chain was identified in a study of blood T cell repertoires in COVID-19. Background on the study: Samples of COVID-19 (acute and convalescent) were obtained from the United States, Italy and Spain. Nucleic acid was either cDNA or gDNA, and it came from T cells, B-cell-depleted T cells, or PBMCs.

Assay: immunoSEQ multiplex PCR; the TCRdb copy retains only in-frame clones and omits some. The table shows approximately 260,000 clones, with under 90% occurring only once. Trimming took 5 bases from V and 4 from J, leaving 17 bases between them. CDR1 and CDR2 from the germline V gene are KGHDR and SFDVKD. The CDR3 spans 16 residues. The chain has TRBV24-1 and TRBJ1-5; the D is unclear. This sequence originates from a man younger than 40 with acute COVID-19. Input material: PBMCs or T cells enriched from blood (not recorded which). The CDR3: CATSGKSEERNQPQHF. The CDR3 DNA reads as TGTGCCACCAGTGGGAAGTCCGAAGAGAGGAATCAGCCCCAGCATTTT.